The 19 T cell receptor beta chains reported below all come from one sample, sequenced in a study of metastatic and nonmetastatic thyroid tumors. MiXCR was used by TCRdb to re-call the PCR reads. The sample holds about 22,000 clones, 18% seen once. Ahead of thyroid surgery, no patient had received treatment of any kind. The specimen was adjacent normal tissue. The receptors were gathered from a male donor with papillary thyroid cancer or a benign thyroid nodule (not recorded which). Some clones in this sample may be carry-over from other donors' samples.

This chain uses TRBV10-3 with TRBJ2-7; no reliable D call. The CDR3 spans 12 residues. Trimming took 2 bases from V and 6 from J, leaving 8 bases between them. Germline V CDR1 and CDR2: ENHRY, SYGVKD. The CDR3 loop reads CAISEAIVEQYF. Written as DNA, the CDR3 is TGTGCCATCAGTGAGGCGATCGTCGAGCAGTACTTC.

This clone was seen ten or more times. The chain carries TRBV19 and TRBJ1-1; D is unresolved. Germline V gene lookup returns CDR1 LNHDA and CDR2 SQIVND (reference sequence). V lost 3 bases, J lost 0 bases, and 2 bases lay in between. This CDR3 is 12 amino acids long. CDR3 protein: CASSIVNTEAFF. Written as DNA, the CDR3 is TGTGCCAGTAGTATCGTGAACACTGAAGCTTTCTTT.

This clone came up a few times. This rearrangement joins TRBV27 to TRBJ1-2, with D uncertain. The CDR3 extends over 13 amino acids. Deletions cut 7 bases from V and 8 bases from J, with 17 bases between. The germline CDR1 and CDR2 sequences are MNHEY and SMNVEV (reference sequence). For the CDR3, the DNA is TGTGCCAGCATGGCCGGTACAGTCATGGGCTACACCTTC. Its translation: CASMAGTVMGYTF.

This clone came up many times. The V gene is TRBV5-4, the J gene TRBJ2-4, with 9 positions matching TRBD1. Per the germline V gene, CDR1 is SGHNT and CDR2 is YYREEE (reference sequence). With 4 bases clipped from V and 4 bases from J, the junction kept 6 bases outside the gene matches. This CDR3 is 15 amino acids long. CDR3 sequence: CASSRAGTGKNIQYF. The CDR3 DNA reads TGTGCCAGCAGCCGGGCCGGGACAGGGAAAAACATTCAGTACTTC.

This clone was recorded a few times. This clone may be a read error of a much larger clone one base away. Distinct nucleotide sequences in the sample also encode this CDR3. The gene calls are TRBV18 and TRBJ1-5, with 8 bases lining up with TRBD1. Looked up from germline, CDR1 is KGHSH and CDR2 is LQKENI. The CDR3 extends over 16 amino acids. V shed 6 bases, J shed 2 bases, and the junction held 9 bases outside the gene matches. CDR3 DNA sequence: TGTGCCAGCTCCCCTGACAGGGGCCTCGGCAATCAGCCCCAGCATTTT. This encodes CASSPDRGLGNQPQHF.

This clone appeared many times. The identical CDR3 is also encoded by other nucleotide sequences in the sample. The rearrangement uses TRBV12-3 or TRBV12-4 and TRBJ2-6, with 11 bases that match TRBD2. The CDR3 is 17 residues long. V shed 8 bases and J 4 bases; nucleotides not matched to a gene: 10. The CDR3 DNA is TGTGCCAGCGGGGGACTAGCGGTGAGCTCGGGGGCCAACGTCCTGACTTTC. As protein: CASGGLAVSSGANVLTF.

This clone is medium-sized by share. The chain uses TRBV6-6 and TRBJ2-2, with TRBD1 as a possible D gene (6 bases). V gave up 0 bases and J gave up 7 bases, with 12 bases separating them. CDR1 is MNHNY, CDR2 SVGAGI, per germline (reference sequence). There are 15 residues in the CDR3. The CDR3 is CASSYSGAMGGELFF. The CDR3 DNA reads TGTGCCAGCAGTTACTCGGGGGCCATGGGCGGGGAGCTGTTTTTT.

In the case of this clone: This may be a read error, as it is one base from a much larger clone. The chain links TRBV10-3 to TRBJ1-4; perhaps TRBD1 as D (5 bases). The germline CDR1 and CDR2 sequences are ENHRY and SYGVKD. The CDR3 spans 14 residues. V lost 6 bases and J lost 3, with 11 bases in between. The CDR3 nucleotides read TGTGCCATCAGGTCCTGGACATCTAATGAAAAACTGTTTTTT. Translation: CAIRSWTSNEKLFF.

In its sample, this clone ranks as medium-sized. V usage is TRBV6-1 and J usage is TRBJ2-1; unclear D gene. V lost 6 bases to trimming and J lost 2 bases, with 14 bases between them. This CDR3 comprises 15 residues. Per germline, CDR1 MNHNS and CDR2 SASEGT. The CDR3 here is CASSPSPRAYNEQFF. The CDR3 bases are TGTGCCAGCAGCCCATCTCCACGTGCCTACAATGAGCAGTTCTTC.

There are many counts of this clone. The chain's CDR3 is CASSQSKTGELFF. CDR3 coding DNA: TGTGCCAGCAGCCAAAGTAAGACCGGGGAGCTGTTTTTT. The V gene is TRBV3-1, the J gene TRBJ2-2; D is ambiguous. The CDR3 covers 13 residues. Between the trimmed V and J ends, which lost 2 bases and 5 bases, there was a span of 6 bases. Germline V gene sequence: CDR1 LGHDT, CDR2 YNNKEL (reference sequence).

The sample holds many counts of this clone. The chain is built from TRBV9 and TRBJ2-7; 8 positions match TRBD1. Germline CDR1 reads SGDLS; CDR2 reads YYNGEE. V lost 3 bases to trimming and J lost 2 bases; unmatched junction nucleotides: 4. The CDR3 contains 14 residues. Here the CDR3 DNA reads TGTGCCAGCAGCGCCGGACAGGGAACCTACGAGCAGTACTTC. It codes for CASSAGQGTYEQYF. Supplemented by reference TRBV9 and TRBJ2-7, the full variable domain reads DSGVTQTPKHLITATGQRVTLRCSPRSGDLSVYWYQQSLDQGLQFLIQYYNGEERAKGNILERFSAQQFPDLHSELNLSSLELGDSALYFCASSAGQGTYEQYFGPGTRLTVT.

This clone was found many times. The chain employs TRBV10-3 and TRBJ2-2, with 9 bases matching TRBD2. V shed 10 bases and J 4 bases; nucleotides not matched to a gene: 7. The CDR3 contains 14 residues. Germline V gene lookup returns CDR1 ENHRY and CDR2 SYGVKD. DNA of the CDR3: TGTGCCACCAGGACTAGCGTGAGCACCGGGGAGCTGTTTTTT. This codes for CATRTSVSTGELFF.

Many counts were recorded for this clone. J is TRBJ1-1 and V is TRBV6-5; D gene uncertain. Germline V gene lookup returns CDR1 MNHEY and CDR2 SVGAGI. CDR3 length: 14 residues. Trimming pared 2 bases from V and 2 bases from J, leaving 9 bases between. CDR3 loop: CASSYEASNTEAFF. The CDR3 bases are TGTGCCAGCAGTTACGAGGCGTCCAACACTGAAGCTTTCTTT.

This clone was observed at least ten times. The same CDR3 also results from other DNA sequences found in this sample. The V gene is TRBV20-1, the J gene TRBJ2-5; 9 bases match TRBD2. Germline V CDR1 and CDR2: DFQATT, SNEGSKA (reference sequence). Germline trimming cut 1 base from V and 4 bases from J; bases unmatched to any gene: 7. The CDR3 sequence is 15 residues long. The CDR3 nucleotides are TGCAGTGCTAGAGTCCCCGCGGGAGGGGGAGAGACCCAGTACTTC. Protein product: CSARVPAGGGETQYF.

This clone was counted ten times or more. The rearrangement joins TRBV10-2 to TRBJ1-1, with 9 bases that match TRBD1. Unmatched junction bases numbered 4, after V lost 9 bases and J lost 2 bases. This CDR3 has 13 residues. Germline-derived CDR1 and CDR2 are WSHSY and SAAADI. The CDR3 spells CASRDRVNTEAFF. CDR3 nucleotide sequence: TGCGCCAGTAGGGACAGGGTCAACACTGAAGCTTTCTTT.

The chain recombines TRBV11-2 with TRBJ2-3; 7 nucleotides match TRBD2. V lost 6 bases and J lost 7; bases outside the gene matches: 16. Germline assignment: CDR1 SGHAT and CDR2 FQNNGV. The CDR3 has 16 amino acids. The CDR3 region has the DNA TGTGCCAGCAGACCCGGACTAGTCACTAGGGTCCATACGCAGTATTTT. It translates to CASRPGLVTRVHTQYF.

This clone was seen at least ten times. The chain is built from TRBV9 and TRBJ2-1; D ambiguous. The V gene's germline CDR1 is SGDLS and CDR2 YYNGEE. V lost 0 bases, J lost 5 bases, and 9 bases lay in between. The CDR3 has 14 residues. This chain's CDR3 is CASSVDSHDNEQFF. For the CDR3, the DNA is TGTGCCAGCAGCGTAGACAGCCATGACAATGAGCAGTTCTTC.

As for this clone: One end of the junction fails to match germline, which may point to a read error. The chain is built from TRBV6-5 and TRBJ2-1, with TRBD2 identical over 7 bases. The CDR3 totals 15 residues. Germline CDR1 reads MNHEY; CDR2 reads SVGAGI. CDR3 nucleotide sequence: TGTGCCATCAGTTCTCCGGGACTACACCACAATGAGCAGTTCTTC. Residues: CAISSPGLHHNEQFF.

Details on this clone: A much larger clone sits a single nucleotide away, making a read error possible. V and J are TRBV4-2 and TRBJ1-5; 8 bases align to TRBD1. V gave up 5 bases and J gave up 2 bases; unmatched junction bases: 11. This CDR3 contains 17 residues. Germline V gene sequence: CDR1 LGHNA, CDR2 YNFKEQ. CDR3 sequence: CASSKSTGVIGNQPQHF. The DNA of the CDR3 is TGTGCCAGCAGCAAGTCGACAGGGGTGATAGGCAATCAGCCCCAGCATTTT.